This TCR beta chain stems from a study of T cell responses to AZD1222 COVID-19 vaccine. The data were produced by immunoSEQ multiplex PCR, yet TCRdb's version contains in-frame clones alone and is incomplete. The top ten hold about 4% of the sample, which has under 150,000 clones, 82% seen once. CDR1 and CDR2 from the germline V gene are MNHNS and SASEGT. CDR3 length: 16 amino acids. V lost 2 bases, J lost 4 bases, and 12 bases lay in between. The TCR comes from an adult in good health. The chain has TRBV6-1 and TRBJ1-6; D gene uncertain. The sequencing used peripheral blood, collected on day 0 of MenACWY control vaccination. The DNA for the CDR3 is TGTGCCAGCAGTGAAAAAGGGCTGCATTATAATTCACCCCTCCACTTT. Translated, it gives CASSEKGLHYNSPLHF.